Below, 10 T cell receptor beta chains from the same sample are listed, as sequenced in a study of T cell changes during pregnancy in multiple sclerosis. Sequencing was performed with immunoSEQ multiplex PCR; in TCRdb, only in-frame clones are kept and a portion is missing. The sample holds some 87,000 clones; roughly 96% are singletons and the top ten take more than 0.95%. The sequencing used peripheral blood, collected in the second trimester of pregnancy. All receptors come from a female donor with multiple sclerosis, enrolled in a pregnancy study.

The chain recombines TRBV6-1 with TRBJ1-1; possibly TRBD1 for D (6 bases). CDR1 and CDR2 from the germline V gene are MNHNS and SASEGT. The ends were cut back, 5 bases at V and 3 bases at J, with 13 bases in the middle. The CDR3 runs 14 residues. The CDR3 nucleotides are TGTGCCAGCAGTCTACAGGGATCGGACACTGAAGCTTTCTTT. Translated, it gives CASSLQGSDTEAFF.

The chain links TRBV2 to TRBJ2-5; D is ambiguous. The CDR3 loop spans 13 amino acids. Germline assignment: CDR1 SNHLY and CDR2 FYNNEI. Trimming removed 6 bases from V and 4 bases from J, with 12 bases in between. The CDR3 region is CASRASFVETQYF. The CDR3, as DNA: TGTGCCAGCAGGGCAAGTTTTGTAGAGACCCAGTACTTC.

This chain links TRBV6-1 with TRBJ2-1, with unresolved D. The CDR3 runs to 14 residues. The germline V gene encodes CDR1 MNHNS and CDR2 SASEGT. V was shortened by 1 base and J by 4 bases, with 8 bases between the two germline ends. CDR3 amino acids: CASSEGPGYNEQFF. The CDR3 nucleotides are TGTGCCAGCAGTGAAGGACCGGGTTACAATGAGCAGTTCTTC.

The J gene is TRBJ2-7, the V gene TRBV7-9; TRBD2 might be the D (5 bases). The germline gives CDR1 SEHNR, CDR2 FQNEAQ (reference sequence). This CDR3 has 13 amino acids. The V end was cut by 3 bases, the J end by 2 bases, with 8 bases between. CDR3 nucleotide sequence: TGTGCCAGCAGCTTTGGGAGTACCTACGAGCAGTACTTC. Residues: CASSFGSTYEQYF.

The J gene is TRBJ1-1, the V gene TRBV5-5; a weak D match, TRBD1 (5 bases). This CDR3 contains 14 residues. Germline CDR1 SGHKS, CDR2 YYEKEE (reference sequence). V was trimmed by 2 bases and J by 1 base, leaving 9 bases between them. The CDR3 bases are TGTGCCAGCAGCTTACAGGATCGGAACACTGAAGCTTTCTTT. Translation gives CASSLQDRNTEAFF.

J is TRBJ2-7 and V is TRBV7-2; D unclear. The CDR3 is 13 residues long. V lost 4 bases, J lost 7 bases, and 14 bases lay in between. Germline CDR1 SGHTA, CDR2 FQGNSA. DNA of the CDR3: TGTGCCAGCAGCTACGGGTCCTACCTGGAGCAGTACTTC. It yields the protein CASSYGSYLEQYF.

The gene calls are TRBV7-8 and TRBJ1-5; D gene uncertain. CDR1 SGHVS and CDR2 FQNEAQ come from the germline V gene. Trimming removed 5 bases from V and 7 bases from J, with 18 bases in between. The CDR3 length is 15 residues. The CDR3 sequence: CASSPQRGANQPQHF. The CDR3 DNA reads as TGTGCCAGCAGCCCCCAGCGGGGTGCCAACCAGCCCCAGCATTTT.

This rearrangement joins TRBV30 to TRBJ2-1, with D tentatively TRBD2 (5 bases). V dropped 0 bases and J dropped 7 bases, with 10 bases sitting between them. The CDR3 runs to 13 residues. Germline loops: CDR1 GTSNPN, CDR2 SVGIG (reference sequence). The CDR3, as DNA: TGTGCCTGGAGTGTACAAGCGGTTAATGAGCAGTTCTTC. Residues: CAWSVQAVNEQFF.

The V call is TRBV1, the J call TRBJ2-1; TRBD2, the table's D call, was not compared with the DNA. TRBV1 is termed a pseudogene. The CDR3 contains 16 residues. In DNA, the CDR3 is TGCACCAGCAGCCACCTACTAGCGCCCGCCTACAATGAGCAGTTCTTC. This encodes CTSSHLLAPAYNEQFF.

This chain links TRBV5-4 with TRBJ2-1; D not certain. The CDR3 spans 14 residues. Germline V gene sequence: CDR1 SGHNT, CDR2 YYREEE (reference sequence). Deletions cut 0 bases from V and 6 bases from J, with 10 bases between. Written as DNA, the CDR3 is TGTGCCAGCAGCTTGGCGGTGTCTTCCAATGAGCAGTTCTTC. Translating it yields CASSLAVSSNEQFF.